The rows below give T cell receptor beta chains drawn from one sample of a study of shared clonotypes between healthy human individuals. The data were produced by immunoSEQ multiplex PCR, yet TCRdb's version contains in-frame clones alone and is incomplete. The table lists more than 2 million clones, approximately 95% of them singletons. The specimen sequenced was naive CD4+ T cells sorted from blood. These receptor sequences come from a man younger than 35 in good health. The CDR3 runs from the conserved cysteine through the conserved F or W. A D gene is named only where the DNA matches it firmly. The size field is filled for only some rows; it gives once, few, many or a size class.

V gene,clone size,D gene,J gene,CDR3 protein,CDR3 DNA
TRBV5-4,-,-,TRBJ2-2,CASTGQAGAGELFF,TGTGCCAGCACCGGACAAGCGGGCGCCGGGGAGCTGTTTTTT
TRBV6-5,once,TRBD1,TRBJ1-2,CASSRTPGTGNGYTF,TGTGCCAGCAGTCGAACTCCCGGGACAGGGAATGGCTACACCTTC
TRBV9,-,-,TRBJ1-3,CASSVDSSGNTIYF,TGTGCCAGCAGCGTAGACAGCTCGGGAAACACCATATATTTT
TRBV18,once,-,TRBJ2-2,CASSPSTQDTGELFF,TGTGCCAGCTCACCATCGACTCAGGACACCGGGGAGCTGTTTTTT
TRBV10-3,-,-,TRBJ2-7,CAIRTAGLSIYEQYF,TGTGCCATCAGAACTGCGGGACTCTCTATCTACGAGCAGTACTTC
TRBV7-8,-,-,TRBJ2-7,CASSLADSYEQYF,TGTGCCAGCAGCTTAGCGGACAGCTACGAGCAGTACTTC
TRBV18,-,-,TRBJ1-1,CASSPGSSGGLNTEAFF,TGTGCCAGCTCACCAGGGTCCTCGGGGGGTTTGAACACTGAAGCTTTCTTT
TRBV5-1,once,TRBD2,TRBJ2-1,CASSLEGLAGSYNEQFF,TGCGCCAGCAGCTTGGAGGGACTAGCGGGATCGTACAATGAGCAGTTCTTC
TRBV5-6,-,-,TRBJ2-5,CASSPEPAGTQYF,TGTGCCAGCAGCCCTGAGCCTGCAGGGACCCAGTACTTC
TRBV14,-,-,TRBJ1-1,CASSQGPGRAPEAFF,TGTGCCAGCAGCCAAGGCCCTGGTCGAGCCCCTGAAGCTTTCTTT
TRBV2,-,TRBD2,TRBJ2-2,CASTGTSGRAGELFF,TGTGCCAGCACGGGGACTAGCGGGAGGGCCGGGGAGCTGTTTTTT
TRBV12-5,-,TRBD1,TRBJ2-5,CASGPGTGQETQYF,TGTGCTAGTGGTCCAGGGACAGGACAAGAGACCCAGTACTTC
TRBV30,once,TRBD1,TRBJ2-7,CASSGTGDYEQYF,TGTGCCTCCTCCGGGACAGGGGACTACGAGCAGTACTTC
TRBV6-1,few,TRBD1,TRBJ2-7,CASSGYRGNEQYF,TGTGCCAGCAGTGGCTACAGGGGTAACGAGCAGTACTTC
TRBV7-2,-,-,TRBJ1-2,CASSLAQGVNVGGYTF,TGTGCCAGCAGCTTAGCGCAGGGCGTTAATGTTGGGGGCTACACCTTC
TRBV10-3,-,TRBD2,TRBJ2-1,CAIRKRGPYNEQFF,TGTGCCATCAGGAAGCGGGGGCCATACAATGAGCAGTTCTTC
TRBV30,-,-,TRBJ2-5,CAWSVKAAETQYF,TGTGCCTGGAGTGTAAAAGCGGCTGAGACCCAGTACTTC
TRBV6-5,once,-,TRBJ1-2,CATRTNRGYTF,TGTGCCACGCGAACCAATCGTGGCTACACCTTC
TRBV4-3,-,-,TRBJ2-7,CASSQDRRSSYEQYF,TGCGCCAGCAGCCAAGATAGGCGGAGCTCCTACGAGCAGTACTTC
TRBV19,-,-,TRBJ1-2,CASNSLYGYTF,TGTGCCAGTAACAGCCTCTATGGCTACACCTTC
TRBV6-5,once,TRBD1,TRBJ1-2,CASSYDRGLGYTF,TGTGCCAGCAGCTACGACAGGGGGCTGGGCTACACCTTC
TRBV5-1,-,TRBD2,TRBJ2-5,CASSQGLAGGQETQYF,TGCGCCAGCAGCCAAGGACTAGCGGGGGGCCAAGAGACCCAGTACTTC
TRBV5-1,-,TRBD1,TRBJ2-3,CASSLAGTAADTQYF,TGCGCCAGCAGCTTGGCCGGGACAGCTGCGGATACGCAGTATTTT
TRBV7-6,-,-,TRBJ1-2,CASSLEAGRGYTF,TGTGCCAGCAGCTTAGAGGCGGGACGTGGCTACACCTTC
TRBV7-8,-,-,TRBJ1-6,CASSFRDDSPLHF,TGTGCCAGCAGCTTCAGGGACGATTCACCCCTCCACTTT
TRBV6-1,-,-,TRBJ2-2,CASSGATANTGELFF,TGTGCCAGCAGTGGGGCCACCGCGAACACCGGGGAGCTGTTTTTT
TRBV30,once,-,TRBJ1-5,CAWTQGGGYSNQPQHF,TGTGCCTGGACACAGGGAGGGGGGTATAGCAATCAGCCCCAGCATTTT
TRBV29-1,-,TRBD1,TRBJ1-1,CSAHRGRSTEAFF,TGCAGCGCTCACAGGGGGCGCAGCACTGAAGCTTTCTTT
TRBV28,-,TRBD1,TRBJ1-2,CASRNRGGGYTF,TGTGCCAGCAGGAACAGGGGTGGGGGCTACACCTTC
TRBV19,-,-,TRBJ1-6,CASSIGRARDSPLHF,TGTGCCAGTAGTATTGGCCGAGCGCGGGATTCACCCCTCCACTTT
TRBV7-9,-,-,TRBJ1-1,CASRPTDTAARAFF,TGTGCCAGCAGACCAACGGACACCGCGGCTAGAGCTTTCTTT